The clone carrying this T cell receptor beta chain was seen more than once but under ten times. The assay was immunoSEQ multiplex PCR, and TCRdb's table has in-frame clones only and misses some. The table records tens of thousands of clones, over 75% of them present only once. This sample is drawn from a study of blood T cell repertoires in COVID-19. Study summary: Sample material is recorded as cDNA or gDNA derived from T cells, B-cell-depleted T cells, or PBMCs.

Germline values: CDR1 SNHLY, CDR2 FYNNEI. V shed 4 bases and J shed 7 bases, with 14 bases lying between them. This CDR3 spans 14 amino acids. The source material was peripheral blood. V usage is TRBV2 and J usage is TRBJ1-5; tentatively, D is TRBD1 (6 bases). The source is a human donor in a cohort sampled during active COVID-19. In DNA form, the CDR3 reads TGTGCCAGCAGTGGGCAGGGGTTGGTACAGCCCCAGCATTTT. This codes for CASSGQGLVQPQHF.